This is a list of T cell receptor beta chains from one sample in a study of T cell repertoires in cytomegalovirus infection. MiXCR was run by TCRdb on the reads, yielding one entry per CDR3 protein. The repertoire holds 100,000 to 150,000 distinct CDR3 sequences, with 7.5% to 9% as singletons. The sample taken for sequencing was PBMCs. The receptors shown here come from a human donor in good health (CMV status not recorded). Some clones in this sample may be carry-over from other donors' samples. Both conserved end residues are part of each CDR3.

J: TRBJ1-1; V: TRBV28; length: 15; CDR3: CASSSGRGAGTEAFF
J: TRBJ2-7; V: TRBV6-1; length: 11; CDR3: CASTTGGEQYF
J: TRBJ2-7; V: TRBV6-2/TRBV6-3; length: 14; CDR3: CASSSGQGANEQYF
J: TRBJ1-2; V: TRBV7-8; length: 15; CDR3: CASRRGGQGGHGYTF
J: TRBJ2-5; V: TRBV28; length: 13; CDR3: CASRTETQETQYF
J: TRBJ1-1; V: TRBV2; length: 15; CDR3: CASNLVGQGKAEAFF
J: TRBJ1-2; V: TRBV6-5; length: 15; CDR3: CASIAVSGDDYGYTF
J: TRBJ1-4; V: TRBV6-6; length: 13; CDR3: CASSGTVNEKLFF
J: TRBJ1-1; V: TRBV6-2/TRBV6-3; length: 17; CDR3: CASSTPGQGVRHTEAFF
J: TRBJ2-5; V: TRBV6-8; length: 18; CDR3: CASSYSVGSGAERETQYF
J: TRBJ1-1; V: TRBV20-1; length: 15; CDR3: CSARESGQGTAEAFF
J: TRBJ2-3; V: TRBV7-2; length: 11; CDR3: CASSLQDTQYF
J: TRBJ1-5; V: TRBV7-2; length: 14; CDR3: CASSHAQNGQPQHF
J: TRBJ1-5; V: TRBV3-1; length: 13; CDR3: CASSQGAEQPQHF
J: TRBJ2-7; V: TRBV5-5; length: 15; CDR3: CASSLATGEKFEQYF
J: TRBJ2-7; V: TRBV29-1; length: 12; CDR3: CSVLSGGYEQYF
J: TRBJ2-7; V: TRBV14; length: 15; CDR3: CASSQHGQGGYEQYF
J: TRBJ1-5; V: TRBV4-1; length: 13; CDR3: CASSQDQSQPQHF
J: TRBJ2-5; V: TRBV2; length: 16; CDR3: CASSASQGAGEETQYF
J: TRBJ2-6; V: TRBV29-1; length: 13; CDR3: CSVWFSGANVLTF
J: TRBJ2-1; V: TRBV2; length: 14; CDR3: CASSEALSGNEQFF